This T cell receptor (beta chain) was found in a study of T cell repertoires in cytomegalovirus infection. Germline loops: CDR1 MNHNS, CDR2 SASEGT. CDR3 size: 15 residues. Trimming left V 2 bases short and J 0 bases short, with 11 bases between. MiXCR was run by TCRdb on the reads, yielding one entry per CDR3 protein. The profile shows roughly 920,000 distinct CDR3 sequences, roughly 31% of them singletons. Only a few counts were recorded for this clonotype. Its antigen remains unknown. The specimen was cultured CD8+ T cells from PBMCs, collected from culture after CMV antigen stimulation. The chain has TRBV6-1 and TRBJ2-7, with D maybe TRBD2 (5 bases). The clonotype originates from a human donor in good health (CMV status not recorded). Some clones in this sample may be carry-over from other donors' samples. For the CDR3, the DNA is TGTGCCAGCAGTGAAATTTTGGCGGGCTCCTACGAGCAGTACTTC. Translated, it gives CASSEILAGSYEQYF.